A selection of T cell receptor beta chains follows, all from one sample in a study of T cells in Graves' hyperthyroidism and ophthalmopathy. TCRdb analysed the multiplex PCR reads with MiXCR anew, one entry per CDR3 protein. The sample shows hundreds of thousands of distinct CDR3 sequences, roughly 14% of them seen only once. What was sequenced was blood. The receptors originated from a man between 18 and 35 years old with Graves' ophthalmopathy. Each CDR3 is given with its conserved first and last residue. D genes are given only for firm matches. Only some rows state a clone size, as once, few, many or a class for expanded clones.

TGCGCCAGCCGGCAGACCCATGGCTACACCTTC	CASRQTHGYTF	many	TRBV10-2	-	TRBJ1-2
TGTGCCATTCCCCCGTTGCCCTACGAGCAGTACTTC	CAIPPLPYEQYF	many	TRBV6-9	-	TRBJ2-7
TGTGCCAGCAGCCTATTGACAGGGGTCCCGAACACTGAAGCTTTCTTT	CASSLLTGVPNTEAFF	many	TRBV11-2	TRBD1	TRBJ1-1
TGTGCCAGTAGAACCGGGACAGGTAATCTGAACACTGAAGCTTTCTTT	CASRTGTGNLNTEAFF	many	TRBV19	TRBD1	TRBJ1-1
TGCAGCTTCACCGGGACAGGGTATGGCTACACCTTC	CSFTGTGYGYTF	once	TRBV29-1	TRBD1	TRBJ1-2
TGCGCCAGCAGCCCAGATGGACAGGCCCTAGGGTATGGCTACACCTTC	CASSPDGQALGYGYTF	few	TRBV5-1	TRBD1	TRBJ1-2
TGTGCCTGGAGTGTCCGGGGGGGCCTCTATGAGCAGTTCTTC	CAWSVRGGLYEQFF	many	TRBV30	TRBD2	TRBJ2-1
TGTGCCAGCAGTCCCACACGGACTAGCGGACAAGAGACCCAGTACTTC	CASSPTRTSGQETQYF	many	TRBV7-8	TRBD2	TRBJ2-5
TGTGCCAGCAGTTCGTGGACAGAGGAGGAAAAACTGTTTTTT	CASSSWTEEEKLFF	few	TRBV6-1	-	TRBJ1-4
TGCGCCAGCAGCCGCGCCGGGGGGGCGAGTGAAGCTTTCTTT	CASSRAGGASEAFF	many	TRBV4-1	-	TRBJ1-1
TGTGCCAGCAGTTCATGGGGACTCCTGAACACTGAAGCTTTCTTT	CASSSWGLLNTEAFF	few	TRBV27	-	TRBJ1-1
TGCGCCAGCAGCTTGGTTGCAGGGGAGGGGATACAAGAGGCCCAGTACTTC	CASSLVAGEGIQEAQYF	-	TRBV5-1	-	TRBJ2-5
TGTGCCAGCAGTTACAGCTCTGGGGCCAACGTCCTGACTTTC	CASSYSSGANVLTF	many	TRBV6-2/TRBV6-3	-	TRBJ2-6
TGTGCCAGCAGCGGGAGTGAAAACCGGGACAGGATCCACAATGAGCAGTTCTTC	CASSGSENRDRIHNEQFF	-	TRBV5-8	TRBD1	TRBJ2-1
TGTGCCAGCAGCTATACCCAGGGTATGGGTAGCAATCAGCCCCAGCATTTT	CASSYTQGMGSNQPQHF	-	TRBV11-2	-	TRBJ1-5
TGTGCCAGCAGCCAAGATCGGGGGGCCGACACCGGGGAGCTGTTTTTT	CASSQDRGADTGELFF	few	TRBV4-2	-	TRBJ2-2
TGTGCCAGTAGTCACCCGGCCTTCTATGGCTACACCTTC	CASSHPAFYGYTF	-	TRBV19	-	TRBJ1-2
TGTGCCAGCAGCAAAGGGACAGAAGGAGGCTACACCTTC	CASSKGTEGGYTF	many	TRBV5-6	TRBD1	TRBJ1-2
TGCAGTGCTAGACGGGAGGGTTATGCCGGGGCCAACGTCCTGACTTTC	CSARREGYAGANVLTF	few	TRBV20-1	TRBD2	TRBJ2-6
TGCGCCAGCAGCCAAGATCCGTACGGGAGGGCCTCCTACGAGCAGTACTTC	CASSQDPYGRASYEQYF	-	TRBV4-1	TRBD2	TRBJ2-7
TGTGCCAGCTCACCAACAGGGGGCGAACGGGAGCAGTACTTC	CASSPTGGEREQYF	-	TRBV18	TRBD1	TRBJ2-7
TGTGCCAGCAGTTACGTACACCGGAATGAAAAACTGTTTTTT	CASSYVHRNEKLFF	few	TRBV6-9	-	TRBJ1-4